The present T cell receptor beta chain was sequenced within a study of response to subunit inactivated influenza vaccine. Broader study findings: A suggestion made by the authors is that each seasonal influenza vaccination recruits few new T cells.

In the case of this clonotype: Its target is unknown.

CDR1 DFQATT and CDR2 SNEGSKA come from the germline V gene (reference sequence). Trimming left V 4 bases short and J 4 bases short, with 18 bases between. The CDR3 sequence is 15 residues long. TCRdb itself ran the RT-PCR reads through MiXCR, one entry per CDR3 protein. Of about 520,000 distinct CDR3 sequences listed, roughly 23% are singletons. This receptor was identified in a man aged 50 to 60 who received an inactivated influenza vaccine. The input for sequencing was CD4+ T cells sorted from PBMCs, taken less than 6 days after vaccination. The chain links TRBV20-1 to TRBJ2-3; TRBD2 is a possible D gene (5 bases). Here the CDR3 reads CSAIKATGISDTQYF. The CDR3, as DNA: TGCAGTGCTATAAAAGCTACGGGAATCTCAGATACGCAGTATTTT.